A single sample gave rise to the 21 T cell receptor beta chains below, sequenced in a study of cytotoxic CD8 clonotypes in ibrutinib-treated CLL. Here immunoSEQ multiplex PCR was the method, and the copy in TCRdb shows in-frame clones only, minus some. The sample consists of roughly 200,000 clones, 75% to 85% of them appearing once. The specimen was PBMCs, collected after 12 months of ibrutinib treatment. The receptors were gathered from a human donor with chronic lymphocytic leukemia.

As regards this clone: The sample holds other DNA sequences that translate to the same CDR3. J is TRBJ1-5 and V is TRBV18; no clear D gene. This CDR3 is built from 14 residues. The V end lost 2 bases, the J end lost 2 bases, and 7 bases lay between the germline ends. From germline, CDR1 is KGHSH and CDR2 LQKENI. The CDR3 sequence is CASSPAGGNQPQHF. The CDR3 DNA reads TGTGCCAGCTCACCAGCCGGGGGCAATCAGCCCCAGCATTTT. Using reference TRBV18 and TRBJ1-5 for the parts outside the CDR3, the full variable domain is NAGVMQNPRHLVRRRGQEARLRCSPMKGHSHVYWYRQLPEEGLKFMVYLQKENIIDESGMPKERFSAEFPKEGPSILRIQQVVRGDSAAYFCASSPAGGNQPQHFGDGTRLSIL.

This chain connects TRBV11-2 to TRBJ2-7; maybe TRBD2 (5 bases). V lost 3 bases and J 5 bases, leaving 11 bases between the germline ends. The CDR3 is 13 amino acids. Germline CDR1 is SGHAT and CDR2 is FQNNGV. The CDR3 reads CASSLSGVHEQYF. Here the CDR3 DNA reads TGTGCCAGCAGCTTGTCCGGGGTCCACGAGCAGTACTTC.

CDR3 sequence: CASSLWGGTTDTQYF. The CDR3 DNA is TGTGCCAGCAGTTTATGGGGGGGGACCACAGATACGCAGTATTTT. The chain has TRBV27 and TRBJ2-3; 7 bases are a match to TRBD2. Germline V gives CDR1 MNHEY, CDR2 SMNVEV (reference sequence). V lost 1 base to trimming and J lost 2 bases; unmatched junction nucleotides: 3. The CDR3 extends over 15 amino acids.

This clone was counted many times. V is TRBV10-3 and J is TRBJ1-2; 10 positions agree with TRBD1. The CDR3 totals 13 residues. After removal of 11 bases from V and 1 base from J, the junction contained 4 bases not matched to a gene. Per germline, CDR1 ENHRY and CDR2 SYGVKD. CDR3 sequence (DNA): TGTGCCGCCGGGACAGGGGATAACTATGGCTACACCTTC. This gives the protein CAAGTGDNYGYTF.

The CDR3 DNA follows: TGTGCCAGCAGCCGGGACAGCAACTACAATGAGCAGTTCTTC. It translates to CASSRDSNYNEQFF. The V and J genes are TRBV7-3 and TRBJ2-1; 7 bases are a match to TRBD1. The ends lost 5 bases at V and 3 bases at J; junction bases unmatched: 4. Germline-derived CDR1 and CDR2 are SGHTA and FQGTGA. This CDR3 region has 14 residues.

This chain links TRBV5-1 with TRBJ2-5; 8 bases match TRBD1. CDR1 SGHRS and CDR2 YFSETQ come from the germline V gene. The J segment lost 4 bases and the V segment lost 0 bases, leaving 5 bases of the junction unmatched. The CDR3 contains 15 residues. The CDR3 DNA follows: TGCGCCAGCAGCTTGGCCTCAGGGGGCGGAGAGACCCAGTACTTC. Its translation: CASSLASGGGETQYF.

The table lists this clone with a count of one. This chain links TRBV11-2 with TRBJ2-1; 7 positions match TRBD2. Germline loops: CDR1 SGHAT, CDR2 FQNNGV. The CDR3 length is 15 residues. The V gene end was trimmed by 0 bases and the J gene end by 6 bases; junction bases not matched to a gene: 5. The CDR3 region is CASSLDHGRSNEQFF. In nucleotides, the CDR3 is TGTGCCAGCAGCTTAGATCACGGGAGGTCCAATGAGCAGTTCTTC.

This chain uses TRBV5-1 with TRBJ2-7; no firm D call. Per the germline V gene, CDR1 is SGHRS and CDR2 is YFSETQ. V shed 5 bases and J shed 3 bases, with 12 bases lying between them. The CDR3 consists of 13 residues. CDR3 nucleotides: TGCGCCAGCAGAGGAGAACACAGCTACGAGCAGTACTTC. This codes for CASRGEHSYEQYF.

In this sample, this clone turned up a few times. The chain combines TRBV7-9 with TRBJ1-4; D is perhaps TRBD1 (5 bases). Trimming took off 5 bases at V and 8 bases at J, with 12 bases between the two ends. CDR1 and CDR2 from the germline V gene are SEHNR and FQNEAQ (reference sequence). The CDR3 length is 13 residues. DNA for the CDR3: TGTGCCAGCAGCCGGGGGTTTACCGAAAAACTGTTTTTT. Its protein product is CASSRGFTEKLFF.

This chain connects TRBV2 to TRBJ1-2; D gene unclear. CDR3 size: 13 residues. Trimming removed 7 bases from V and 2 bases from J, with 11 bases in between. The V gene's germline CDR1 is SNHLY and CDR2 FYNNEI. The CDR3 reads CASNWSGNYGYTF. In DNA, the CDR3 is TGTGCCAGCAACTGGTCAGGCAACTATGGCTACACCTTC.

This sequence joins TRBV28 and TRBJ2-7; D possibly corresponds to TRBD1 (6 bases). The CDR3 totals 15 residues. With 6 bases removed from V and 4 bases from J, the gap between germline ends came to 19 bases. The germline V gene has CDR1 MDHEN and CDR2 SYDVKM. CDR3 loop: CASSPTGLGEYEQYF. CDR3 in DNA: TGTGCCAGCAGCCCTACAGGGCTAGGGGAGTACGAGCAGTACTTC. Looking up the rest from reference TRBV28 and TRBJ2-7 gives the full variable domain: DVKVTQSSRYLVKRTGEKVFLECVQDMDHENMFWYRQDPGLGLRLIYFSYDVKMKEKGDIPEGYSVSREKKERFSLILESASTNQTSMYLCASSPTGLGEYEQYFGPGTRLTVT.

This sequence joins TRBV10-2 and TRBJ2-5; D unresolved. The CDR3 extends over 12 amino acids. Between the trimmed V and J ends, which lost 2 bases and 6 bases, there was a span of 7 bases. The V gene's germline CDR1 is WSHSY and CDR2 SAAADI. CDR3 in amino acids: CASSEMGKTQYF. CDR3 nucleotide sequence: TGCGCCAGCAGTGAGATGGGAAAGACCCAGTACTTC.

This clone came up a few times. The V and J genes are TRBV28 and TRBJ1-2; D might be TRBD1 (6 bases). The V gene lost 7 bases and the J gene lost 5 bases, with 17 bases spanning the gap. The CDR3 contains 14 residues. Looked up from germline, CDR1 is MDHEN and CDR2 is SYDVKM. This chain's CDR3 is CASTPPGGRYGYTF. The CDR3, as DNA: TGTGCCAGCACCCCTCCTGGGGGCAGGTATGGCTACACCTTC.

The CDR3 region is CASSLDPGQASYEQYF. The CDR3 region has the DNA TGTGCCAGCAGCTTAGATCCCGGACAGGCCTCCTACGAGCAGTACTTC. This chain uses TRBV11-2 with TRBJ2-7; 7 bases are a match to TRBD1. After removal of 0 bases from V and 0 bases from J, the junction contained 5 bases not matched to a gene. CDR1 SGHAT and CDR2 FQNNGV come from the germline V gene. The CDR3 sequence is 16 residues long.

The sample holds one count of this clone. The V call is TRBV11-2, the J call TRBJ2-3; D gene unclear. The CDR3 is made up of 13 amino acids. V was pared by 4 bases and J by 2 bases, with 7 bases between. Germline values: CDR1 SGHAT, CDR2 FQNNGV. This CDR3 is CASSSTSTDTQYF. In DNA, the CDR3 is TGTGCCAGCAGCTCAACCTCCACAGATACGCAGTATTTT.

This chain links TRBV28 with TRBJ2-7; D is undetermined. Trimming removed 7 bases at V and 6 bases at J, with 13 bases between. The germline CDR1 and CDR2 sequences are MDHEN and SYDVKM. The CDR3 loop spans 12 amino acids. CDR3 in amino acids: CASNPGWGEQYF. CDR3 coding DNA: TGTGCCAGCAACCCCGGGTGGGGCGAGCAGTACTTC.

As DNA, the CDR3 is TGTGCCAGCAGTGAGCGTTACTATGAAAAACTGTTTTTT. It codes for CASSERYYEKLFF. J is TRBJ1-4 and V is TRBV2; D remains unclear. From germline, CDR1 is SNHLY and CDR2 FYNNEI. Trimming stripped 3 bases from V and 6 bases from J, with 8 bases between. The CDR3 is 13 residues long.

This clone came up a few times. This chain links TRBV5-1 with TRBJ2-3, with D uncertain. CDR1 is SGHRS, CDR2 YFSETQ, per germline. V was clipped by 2 bases and J by 1 base, with 8 bases between them. The CDR3 length is 14 residues. CDR3 amino acids: CASSFGWGTDTQYF. Here the CDR3 DNA reads TGCGCCAGCAGCTTTGGGTGGGGCACAGATACGCAGTATTTT.

The rearrangement uses TRBV27 and TRBJ2-1; 7 nucleotides match TRBD2. Germline CDR1 is MNHEY and CDR2 is SMNVEV (reference sequence). V gave up 6 bases and J gave up 4 bases; unmatched junction bases: 9. The CDR3 runs 15 residues. The CDR3 region is CASRLSGTTYNEQFF. The CDR3, as DNA: TGTGCCAGCAGACTTTCCGGGACTACTTACAATGAGCAGTTCTTC.

The chain recombines TRBV28 with TRBJ1-1; 8 bases align to TRBD1. V lost 2 bases and J lost 1; bases outside the gene matches: 12. CDR3 length equals 18 residues. Germline V gene data show CDR1 as MDHEN and CDR2 as SYDVKM. The CDR3 DNA sequence: TGTGCCAGCAGTTTACCCTCCCCCGGACAGGGTAGGAACACTGAAGCTTTCTTT. It translates to CASSLPSPGQGRNTEAFF. Full variable domain (rest looked up from reference TRBV28 and TRBJ1-1): DVKVTQSSRYLVKRTGEKVFLECVQDMDHENMFWYRQDPGLGLRLIYFSYDVKMKEKGDIPEGYSVSREKKERFSLILESASTNQTSMYLCASSLPSPGQGRNTEAFFGQGTRLTVV.

This chain joins TRBV27 and TRBJ2-7; D may be TRBD2 (5 bases). Germline CDR1 is MNHEY and CDR2 is SMNVEV (reference sequence). CDR3 length equals 16 residues. With 6 bases removed from V and 0 bases from J, the gap between germline ends came to 18 bases. The CDR3 sequence is CASSPSGGWSSYEQYF. DNA for the CDR3: TGTGCCAGCAGCCCCTCGGGCGGGTGGAGCTCCTACGAGCAGTACTTC.